This T cell receptor beta chain was retrieved from a study of siplizumab effects on memory and regulatory T cells. Study results and caveats: In the presence of siplizumab, alloreactive sequences traceable to unstimulated CD4+ memory cells were significantly reduced.

Sequenced by immunoSEQ multiplex PCR; TCRdb stores in-frame clones only, minus some. The sample includes 100,000 to 120,000 clones, roughly 92% seen only once; the top ten take approximately 1.3%. This CDR3 region has 14 residues. V was pared by 4 bases and J by 3 bases, with 13 bases between. From germline, CDR1 is SGHTA and CDR2 FQGNSA. As for this clone: The target antigen is unknown.

The sequencing sample was made of CD4+ T cells sorted from blood. The chain couples TRBV7-2 to TRBJ2-7; unclear D gene. This clonotype originated in a human donor in good health. Written as DNA, the CDR3 is TGTGCCAGCAGCTCCTACCTTCTTATCTACGAGCAGTACTTC. Translation gives CASSSYLLIYEQYF.